A selection of T cell receptor beta chains follows, all from one sample in a study of Ad26.COV2.S vaccination and SARS-CoV-2 variants. Produced via immunoSEQ multiplex PCR; TCRdb's table is partial and in-frame only. The table shows 430,000 or so clones, with approximately 89% occurring only once. The source was peripheral blood, collected in a trial of Ad26.COV2.S vaccine versus placebo. Receptors originate from a person aged 18-65 years who received the Ad26.COV2.S COVID-19 vaccine or a placebo. The CDR3 runs from the conserved cysteine through the conserved F or W. D genes are given only for firm matches. Rows may omit the clone size; those that give it use once, few, many or a size class.

>-|TRBJ1-2|-|TRBV7-2
TGTGCCAGCAGCTTACTGTTTCTGCAAGGCTACACCTTC
CASSLLFLQGYTF
>-|TRBJ1-2|-|TRBV10-3
TGTGCCATCAGTGTAAGGGGGGAGGATGGCTACACCTTC
CAISVRGEDGYTF
>once|TRBJ2-3|TRBD2|TRBV5-1
TGCGCCAGCAGCTTGTTAACTAGCGGGACTCGCACAGATACGCAGTATTTT
CASSLLTSGTRTDTQYF
>-|TRBJ2-1|-|TRBV23-1
TGCGCCAGCAGTCAATGGCAGTTCGGGGCTTACAATGAGCAGTTCTTC
CASSQWQFGAYNEQFF
>-|TRBJ2-5|TRBD2|TRBV2
TGTGCCAGCAGTAGACTAGCGGGGGGCCGGGGAGAGACCCAGTACTTC
CASSRLAGGRGETQYF
>-|TRBJ1-1|-|TRBV5-4
TGTGCCAGCAGCTTGATGGGGTACACTGAAGCTTTCTTT
CASSLMGYTEAFF
>-|TRBJ2-1|TRBD1|TRBV7-9
TGTGCCAGCAGGTCCGGGACAGGGTATATCAATGAGCAGTTCTTC
CASRSGTGYINEQFF
>-|TRBJ1-1|-|TRBV7-2
TGTGCCAGCAGCTATAGCGGGGGTGTCACTGAAGCTTTCTTT
CASSYSGGVTEAFF
>-|TRBJ2-2|-|TRBV7-3
TGTGCCAGCAGCTTCCCTAACACCGGGGAGCTGTTTTTT
CASSFPNTGELFF
>-|TRBJ1-2|-|TRBV3-1/TRBV3-2
TGTGCCAGCAGCCTAACAGCTAACTATGGCTACACCTTC
CASSLTANYGYTF
>-|TRBJ1-5|TRBD1|TRBV19
TGTGCCAGTAGAGAGGACAGGAGGAGCAATCAGCCCCAGCATTTT
CASREDRRSNQPQHF
>-|TRBJ1-1|-|TRBV9
TGTGCCAGCAGCGTGGGTGGGACGACTGAAGCTTTCTTT
CASSVGGTTEAFF
>-|TRBJ2-3|-|TRBV4-1
TGCGCCAGCAGCCAAGAACGGAGAATAGATACGCAGTATTTT
CASSQERRIDTQYF
>-|TRBJ1-4|-|TRBV6-5
TGTGCCAGCAGCCAACGATCAGGGGTTAATGAAAAACTGTTTTTT
CASSQRSGVNEKLFF
>-|TRBJ1-6|-|TRBV13
TGTGCCAGCAGCTTAGTCCAGGGAGTTAATTCACCCCTCCACTTT
CASSLVQGVNSPLHF
>-|TRBJ2-6|TRBD1|TRBV30
TGTGCCTGGAGGAGAGGACAGGGCAACTCTGGGGCCAACGTCCTGACTTTC
CAWRRGQGNSGANVLTF